A selection of T cell receptor beta chains follows, all from one sample in a study of spatial heterogeneity in lung cancer. MiXCR, applied by TCRdb to the 5' RACE reads, yields one record per CDR3 protein. The sample includes roughly 5,300 distinct CDR3 sequences, about 8.4% of them seen just once. Specimen: lung tumor tissue, collected at surgery. The origin of the receptors is a female donor with early-stage non-small cell lung cancer. CDR3s include the opening cysteine and the closing phenylalanine or tryptophan. The D gene is left open where the match is weak. The size field is filled for only some rows; it gives once, few, many or a size class.

>TRBJ1-1|medium-sized|TRBV5-6|.
CASTDRSRGNTEAFF
TGTGCCAGCACCGACCGTTCAAGGGGCAACACTGAAGCTTTCTTT
>TRBJ2-1|many|TRBV10-2|.
CASSIAHSNNEQFF
TGCGCCAGCAGTATAGCCCACTCCAACAATGAGCAGTTCTTC
>TRBJ2-3|many|TRBV4-1|.
CASSQGGDTQYF
TGCGCCAGCAGCCAGGGGGGAGATACGCAGTATTTT
>TRBJ1-6|.|TRBV2|TRBD1
CASRGTGTALHF
TGTGCCAGCAGGGGGACAGGGACGGCCCTCCACTTT
>TRBJ1-1|many|TRBV5-1|.
CASSSGGDGSTEAFF
TGCGCCAGCAGTTCAGGAGGGGATGGGAGCACTGAAGCTTTCTTT
>TRBJ2-1|few|TRBV6-2/TRBV6-3|.
CASSLQGYNEQFF
TGTGCCAGCAGTTTACAGGGATACAATGAGCAGTTCTTC
>TRBJ2-1|many|TRBV12-3/TRBV12-4|.
CASSLWADNEQFF
TGTGCCAGCAGTTTATGGGCCGATAATGAGCAGTTCTTC
>TRBJ2-7|many|TRBV7-9|TRBD1
CASSTTGDEQYF
TGTGCCAGCAGTACTACAGGGGACGAGCAGTACTTC
>TRBJ1-2|once|TRBV19|.
CASSHGIYGYTF
TGTGCCAGTAGTCACGGAATCTATGGCTACACCTTC
>TRBJ1-1|many|TRBV7-3|.
CASSLNGPQNTEAFF
TGTGCCAGCAGCTTAAACGGGCCACAGAACACTGAAGCTTTCTTT
>TRBJ2-5|medium-sized|TRBV11-2|TRBD1
CASSPGTGGRTQETQYF
TGTGCCAGCAGCCCCGGGACAGGGGGCCGTACCCAAGAGACCCAGTACTTC
>TRBJ2-5|many|TRBV7-6|TRBD2
CASSQPTGTSWEETQYF
TGTGCCAGCAGCCAGCCCACCGGGACTAGTTGGGAAGAGACCCAGTACTTC
>TRBJ2-1|many|TRBV5-6|TRBD2
CASSLSGTGSYNEQFF
TGTGCCAGCAGCTTGAGCGGGACGGGCTCCTACAATGAGCAGTTCTTC
>TRBJ2-3|.|TRBV2|TRBD2
CASSDNSGGLGTQYF
TGTGCCAGCAGTGACAATAGCGGGGGTCTCGGTACGCAGTATTTT
>TRBJ2-3|many|TRBV27|.
CASKFSPRDTDTQYF
TGTGCCAGCAAGTTCAGCCCCCGGGACACAGATACGCAGTATTTT
>TRBJ2-2|.|TRBV28|.
CASSIYSTGELFF
TGTGCCAGCAGTATATACAGCACCGGGGAGCTGTTTTTT
>TRBJ1-2|.|TRBV6-7|.
CASSPWGIANYGYTF
TGTGCCAGCAGTCCCTGGGGGATAGCTAACTATGGCTACACCTTC
>TRBJ2-1|.|TRBV6-5|TRBD2
CASSLGLAGDLQFF
TGTGCCAGCAGCCTGGGACTAGCGGGAGACCTGCAGTTCTTC
>TRBJ1-6|medium-sized|TRBV2|.
CASDDGFGNSPLHF
TGTGCCAGCGATGATGGGTTTGGTAATTCACCCCTCCACTTT
>TRBJ1-5|many|TRBV5-6|.
CASSLWNPRQPQHF
TGTGCCAGCAGCTTGTGGAACCCCCGGCAGCCCCAGCATTTT
>TRBJ2-2|many|TRBV28|.
CASQRTGELFF
TGTGCCAGCCAGCGGACCGGGGAGCTGTTTTTT
>TRBJ1-1|.|TRBV20-1|.
CSARDIGDRAFF
TGCAGTGCTAGAGATATCGGGGATCGAGCTTTCTTT
>TRBJ2-2|many|TRBV12-3/TRBV12-4|TRBD2
CASSLGLAGHGELFF
TGTGCCAGCAGTTTGGGACTAGCGGGTCACGGGGAGCTGTTTTTT
>TRBJ2-1|many|TRBV7-9|.
CASSQSYEQFF
TGTGCCAGCAGCCAAAGCTATGAGCAGTTCTTC
>TRBJ1-1|medium-sized|TRBV19|.
CASSMKGDTEAFF
TGTGCCAGTAGTATGAAGGGGGACACTGAAGCTTTCTTT
>TRBJ2-3|many|TRBV6-5|TRBD2
CASSATSGRIDTQYF
TGTGCCAGCAGTGCCACTAGCGGGAGAATCGATACGCAGTATTTT
>TRBJ1-4|.|TRBV12-3/TRBV12-4|TRBD1
CASSQPDRAKLFF
TGTGCCAGCAGTCAACCGGACAGGGCTAAACTGTTTTTT
>TRBJ2-3|medium-sized|TRBV9|.
CASSVGGYGDTQYF
TGTGCCAGCAGCGTAGGCGGATACGGAGATACGCAGTATTTT
>TRBJ2-1|many|TRBV6-2/TRBV6-3|TRBD2
CASSRLAGGPDEQFF
TGTGCCAGCAGCCGACTAGCGGGAGGGCCCGATGAGCAGTTCTTC
>TRBJ1-4|many|TRBV5-6|.
CASSLIATNEKLFF
TGTGCCAGCAGCTTGATTGCAACTAATGAAAAACTGTTTTTT
>TRBJ2-1|medium-sized|TRBV18|.
CASSPPLRPEQFF
TGTGCCAGCTCACCACCCCTACGGCCTGAGCAGTTCTTC
>TRBJ2-5|medium-sized|TRBV5-5|.
CASSWGPGERETQYF
TGTGCCAGCAGCTGGGGGCCAGGGGAAAGGGAGACCCAGTACTTC
>TRBJ2-2|medium-sized|TRBV12-5|.
CASGLVLSGDPGELFF
TGTGCTAGTGGTTTGGTACTATCGGGGGACCCCGGGGAGCTGTTTTTT
>TRBJ2-2|many|TRBV20-1|.
CSAPPGGRAGELFF
TGCAGTGCTCCCCCCGGGGGGCGGGCCGGGGAGCTGTTTTTT
>TRBJ2-5|many|TRBV12-3/TRBV12-4|TRBD2
CASRPQSRLAGETQYF
TGTGCCAGCAGGCCTCAATCAAGACTAGCGGGAGAGACCCAGTACTTC
>TRBJ1-5|.|TRBV6-5|.
CASSPDRHNQPQHF
TGTGCCAGCAGCCCTGACAGACATAATCAGCCCCAGCATTTT
>TRBJ1-1|many|TRBV7-8|.
CASSLGGRGIFAEAFF
TGTGCCAGCAGCTTAGGGGGGAGAGGTATCTTCGCTGAAGCTTTCTTT
>TRBJ1-4|many|TRBV30|.
CALIVSTNEKLFF
TGTGCCCTCATAGTTTCAACTAATGAAAAACTGTTTTTT
>TRBJ1-2|many|TRBV9|TRBD1
CASSSSPDRGKNSYGYTF
TGTGCCAGCAGCTCTTCCCCGGACAGGGGGAAGAATAGCTATGGCTACACCTTC
>TRBJ2-7|.|TRBV7-2|.
CASSLGSLKYF
TGTGCCAGCAGCCTCGGGTCATTAAAGTACTTC
>TRBJ2-5|.|TRBV24-1|.
CATSAARGPETQYF
TGTGCCACCAGTGCCGCTCGGGGGCCAGAGACCCAGTACTTC
>TRBJ2-6|many|TRBV20-1|.
CSATTEGSGANVLTF
TGCAGTGCTACCACCGAGGGGTCTGGGGCCAACGTCCTGACTTTC
>TRBJ2-5|many|TRBV7-2|.
CASSLAGRAETQYF
TGTGCCAGCAGCTTAGCGGGTCGAGCGGAGACCCAGTACTTC
>TRBJ1-2|many|TRBV11-2|.
CASSLDYYGYTF
TGTGCCAGCAGCTTAGATTACTATGGCTACACCTTC
>TRBJ2-3|medium-sized|TRBV11-2|TRBD1
CASSFRPGQGSDTQYF
TGTGCCAGCAGCTTCCGCCCGGGACAGGGCTCGGATACGCAGTATTTT
>TRBJ2-6|many|TRBV5-1|TRBD1
CASSFNRGGANVLTF
TGCGCCAGCAGCTTTAACAGGGGTGGGGCCAACGTCCTGACTTTC
>TRBJ2-1|medium-sized|TRBV7-3|.
CASSLRGTSYNEQFF
TGTGCCAGCAGCTTACGGGGGACATCCTACAATGAGCAGTTCTTC
>TRBJ1-3|many|TRBV20-1|.
CSASRPDEYSGNTIYF
TGCAGTGCTAGTCGGCCAGACGAGTACTCTGGAAACACCATATATTTT
>TRBJ2-7|many|TRBV13|TRBD1
CASSFPPDRTYEQYF
TGTGCCAGCAGCTTTCCCCCGGACAGGACCTACGAGCAGTACTTC
>TRBJ2-3|many|TRBV5-1|.
CASQGGLGGATDTQYF
TGCGCCAGCCAGGGGGGGCTGGGGGGCGCCACAGATACGCAGTATTTT
>TRBJ2-3|medium-sized|TRBV6-5|TRBD1
CASSPDRGSTDTQYF
TGTGCCAGCAGCCCTGACAGGGGGAGCACAGATACGCAGTATTTT
>TRBJ2-2|medium-sized|TRBV9|.
CASSVDWRGNTGELFF
TGTGCCAGCAGCGTAGATTGGCGGGGGAACACCGGGGAGCTGTTTTTT
>TRBJ2-1|medium-sized|TRBV12-3/TRBV12-4|.
CASNLGNNEQFF
TGTGCCAGCAACCTAGGTAACAATGAGCAGTTCTTC
>TRBJ1-4|medium-sized|TRBV12-3/TRBV12-4|TRBD1
CASSPDRGQEKLFF
TGTGCCAGCAGCCCGGACAGGGGGCAGGAAAAACTGTTTTTT
>TRBJ2-1|many|TRBV20-1|.
CSARDQLPYNEQFF
TGCAGTGCTAGAGATCAACTGCCGTACAATGAGCAGTTCTTC